The rows below give T cell receptor beta chains drawn from one sample of a study of blood T cell repertoires in COVID-19. The table came from immunoSEQ multiplex PCR; TCRdb's copy has only in-frame clones and leaves some out. The sample carries about 140,000 clones, about 87% recorded once. The sample consisted of peripheral blood. Source of these receptors: a woman aged 45 to 65 with acute or convalescent COVID-19. CDR3s include the opening cysteine and the closing phenylalanine or tryptophan. Fields, in order: CDR3 DNA, CDR3 protein, J gene, D gene, clone size, CDR3 length, V gene. D genes are given only for firm matches. Size is stated for part of the rows, as once, few or many counts, or as a class when the clone is expanded.

TGTGCCAGCTCACCATGGATTAGCGGAAACACAGATACGCAGTATTTT CASSPWISGNTDTQYF TRBJ2-3 NA NA 16 TRBV18
TGTGCCAGCGGCCAAGGAGGTCTGTACAATGAGCAGTTCTTC CASGQGGLYNEQFF TRBJ2-1 NA NA 14 TRBV11-3
TGTGCCAGCAGCGTAGCTGACAGGGGCAGTGGCTACACCTTC CASSVADRGSGYTF TRBJ1-2 TRBD1 NA 14 TRBV9
TGTGCCAGCAGCTTAGGACGGAGTTCTATCCACACCGGGGAGCTGTTTTTT CASSLGRSSIHTGELFF TRBJ2-2 NA NA 17 TRBV11-3
TGCGCCATCTCCCGACAGGGTGAAAATGAGCAGTTCTTC CAISRQGENEQFF TRBJ2-1 TRBD1 NA 13 TRBV10-2
TGTGCCAGCAGTTACTCTGAGACTCCTAACTATGGCTACACCTTC CASSYSETPNYGYTF TRBJ1-2 NA NA 15 TRBV6-2/TRBV6-3
TGTGCCAGCCAGAGGGAGGGGGGGTATCACTATGGCTACACCTTC CASQREGGYHYGYTF TRBJ1-2 NA NA 15 TRBV2
TGCAGCGTTGAAGAAATCTTAGGCAGCGGGTCCTACGAGCAGTACTTC CSVEEILGSGSYEQYF TRBJ2-7 NA NA 16 TRBV29-1
TGTGCCTGGAGTGCGACAGGGGGAACTGAAGCTTTCTTT CAWSATGGTEAFF TRBJ1-1 TRBD1 few 13 TRBV30
TGTGCCAGCAGCCTCGGGACAAACTACAATGAGCAGTTCTTC CASSLGTNYNEQFF TRBJ2-1 NA NA 14 TRBV7-3
TGCGCCAGCAGCATGCCAGACCTAGAGGATACGCAGTATTTT CASSMPDLEDTQYF TRBJ2-3 NA NA 14 TRBV5-1
TGCGCCAGCAGCTGGGACTCAGCCGCCTCCTACGAGCAGTACTTC CASSWDSAASYEQYF TRBJ2-7 NA NA 15 TRBV5-1
TGTGCCAGCAGCTTAGGTACAGGGGAGGCTCAGCCCCAGCATTTT CASSLGTGEAQPQHF TRBJ1-5 TRBD1 NA 15 TRBV7-2
TGTGCCAGTAGTACCCTAAACAACAGGGAAAGCGGCTACACCTTC CASSTLNNRESGYTF TRBJ1-2 NA NA 15 TRBV19
TGTGCCAGCAGTGGCACAGGGGGCGGCTACACCTTC CASSGTGGGYTF TRBJ1-2 TRBD1 once 12 TRBV27
TGCGCCAGCAGTGCGGACACTGAAGCTTTCTTT CASSADTEAFF TRBJ1-1 NA once 11 TRBV10-1
TGTGCCAGCAGCTTGAGCAGGGCCTCCTACAATGAGCAGTTCTTC CASSLSRASYNEQFF TRBJ2-1 NA NA 15 TRBV7-9
TGTGCCTGGAGTGTCGGGGTAACGGGTTCACCCCTCCACTTT CAWSVGVTGSPLHF TRBJ1-6 NA NA 14 TRBV30
TGTGCCAGCAGTTACAGGAGGGCTTCGTATGGCTACACCTTC CASSYRRASYGYTF TRBJ1-2 NA NA 14 TRBV6-5
TGCAGCGGAGGCAGGGCACCAGATACGCAGTATTTT CSGGRAPDTQYF TRBJ2-3 NA NA 12 TRBV29-1
TGTGCCTGGCCCGGACAGGGTGAGACAGATACGCAGTATTTT CAWPGQGETDTQYF TRBJ2-3 TRBD1 NA 14 TRBV30
TGTGCCAGCAGCCACACCACAGAAAACACTGAAGCTTTCTTT CASSHTTENTEAFF TRBJ1-1 NA NA 14 TRBV4-2
TGTGCCAGCAGCTTGCAGGGTCAGCCCCAGCATTTT CASSLQGQPQHF TRBJ1-5 NA NA 12 TRBV7-8
TGCAGCGTTAGCGCTTTTTGGGTACAGGGGGTAAGTTACCTTAACACTGAAGCTTTCTTT CSVSAFWVQGVSYLNTEAFF TRBJ1-1 TRBD1 NA 20 TRBV29-1
TGTGCCAGCAGCTTAGCTAGCGGGAGGGCCCACTTC CASSLASGRAHF TRBJ2-7 TRBD2 NA 12 TRBV7-8
TGTGCCAGCAGAGTTCAAGGGGCGACGGAAAAACTGTTTTTT CASRVQGATEKLFF TRBJ1-4 NA NA 14 TRBV27
TGTGCCAGCAGCGTAGTTAACGGGGAGCTGTTTTTT CASSVVNGELFF TRBJ2-2 NA NA 12 TRBV9
TGTGCCAGCAACGGACTAGCGGGAGTGGATACGCAGTATTTT CASNGLAGVDTQYF TRBJ2-3 TRBD2 NA 14 TRBV9
TGTGCCAGCAGCCAGGAAAAGGGGGCGAGGGGCTACACCTTC CASSQEKGARGYTF TRBJ1-2 TRBD1 NA 14 TRBV3-1/TRBV3-2